Below are 9 T cell receptor beta chains sequenced from a single sample in a study of cytomegalovirus exposure and HLA in healthy donors. The PCR had 60 Vbeta and 13 Jbeta primers. The repertoire was sequenced with immunoSEQ multiplex PCR; TCRdb's copy has only in-frame clones and lacks some. The sample has over 200,000 clones; the top ten hold approximately 0.98%. Sequences were obtained from PBMCs. The receptors here all came from a woman in her thirties in good health and CMV-seropositive.

The CDR3, as DNA: TGCGCCAGCAGTCTAGAGCCCTACAATGAGCAGTTCTTC. Amino acids: CASSLEPYNEQFF. This sequence joins TRBV5-1 and TRBJ2-1, with D hard to call. This CDR3 spans 13 amino acids. CDR1 and CDR2 from the germline V gene are SGHRS and YFSETQ. Trimming removed 5 bases at V and 2 bases at J, with 8 bases between.

The rearrangement links TRBV5-4 to TRBJ2-7, with TRBD1 matching over 8 bases. The J call is in doubt because the DNA end fits TRBJ2-5 better. Germline-derived CDR1 and CDR2 are SGHNT and YYREEE (reference sequence). CDR3 size: 15 residues. The CDR3 DNA reads TGTGCCAGCAGCTTTAAACAGGGGGTGCGAGAGACCCAGTACTTC. It codes for CASSFKQGVRETQYF.

The chain is built from TRBV19 and TRBJ1-2; no clear D. V lost 6 bases, J lost 6 bases, and 8 bases lay in between. CDR3 size: 11 residues. CDR1 is LNHDA and CDR2 is SQIVND in the germline V gene (reference sequence). The CDR3 coding sequence is TGTGCCAGTAGCGCGGGGAATGGCTACACCTTC. Protein: CASSAGNGYTF.

In nucleotides, the CDR3 is TGTGCCAGCAGTTTAGTCGGTCCAGGAAATCAGCCCCAGCATTTT. It is translated as CASSLVGPGNQPQHF. J is TRBJ1-5 and V is TRBV28; D remains unclear. The CDR3 covers 15 residues. Per germline, CDR1 MDHEN and CDR2 SYDVKM. Trimming stripped 2 bases from V and 4 bases from J, with 12 bases between.

The V and J genes are TRBV30 and TRBJ1-1; D may be TRBD1 (5 bases). In germline, CDR1 is GTSNPN, CDR2 SVGIG (reference sequence). Trimming stripped 3 bases from V and 5 bases from J, with 10 bases between. The CDR3 has 12 amino acids. The CDR3 DNA reads as TGTGCCTGGAGCCAGGCAGGGACTGAAGCTTTCTTT. This encodes CAWSQAGTEAFF.

This chain uses TRBV7-2 with TRBJ2-7; 8 bases line up with TRBD1. The CDR3 covers 13 residues. Germline CDR1 and CDR2: SGHTA and FQGNSA. The ends lost 5 bases at V and 6 bases at J; junction bases unmatched: 6. The DNA for the CDR3 is TGTGCCAGCAGCAGCGACAGGGGTGGCGAGCAGTACTTC. Translated: CASSSDRGGEQYF.

The rearrangement links TRBV19 to TRBJ1-3, with a possible D match to TRBD1 (6 bases). This CDR3 is 16 amino acids long. V lost 6 bases, J lost 0 bases, and 15 bases lay in between. Germline-derived CDR1 and CDR2 are LNHDA and SQIVND (reference sequence). CDR3 residues: CASSRDNFASGNTIYF. The CDR3 DNA follows: TGTGCCAGTAGCAGGGACAACTTCGCCTCTGGAAACACCATATATTTT. Supplemented by reference TRBV19 and TRBJ1-3, the full variable domain reads DGGITQSPKYLFRKEGQNVTLSCEQNLNHDAMYWYRQDPGQGLRLIYYSQIVNDFQKGDIAEGYSVSREKKESFPLTVTSAQKNPTAFYLCASSRDNFASGNTIYFGEGSWLTVV.

This sequence joins TRBV5-1 and TRBJ2-1; D possibly corresponds to TRBD2 (6 bases). V was pared by 5 bases and J by 5 bases, with 11 bases between. Germline CDR1 SGHRS, CDR2 YFSETQ. CDR3 size: 13 residues. CDR3 residues: CASRLAQNNEQFF. As DNA, the CDR3 is TGCGCCAGCAGGCTAGCGCAGAACAATGAGCAGTTCTTC.

The chain links TRBV5-4 to TRBJ1-1, with 12 bases that match TRBD1. Germline CDR1 SGHNT, CDR2 YYREEE (reference sequence). The CDR3 runs to 15 residues. Trimming took 4 bases from V and 10 from J; bases not matched to a gene: 11. The CDR3 reads CASSPGGDRGLGAFF. For the CDR3, the DNA is TGTGCCAGCAGCCCCGGCGGGGACAGGGGGCTGGGAGCTTTCTTT.